The 22 T cell receptor beta chains below were found in one sample sequenced in a study of control samples from healthy donors and cancer patients. The data were produced by immunoSEQ multiplex PCR, yet TCRdb's version contains in-frame clones alone and is incomplete. Here the sample spans 100,000 or so clones, about 83% being singletons. The sequenced sample was blood. These receptor sequences come from a woman aged 50 to 65 in good health.

This clone was found a few times. The chain links TRBV28 to TRBJ2-7; TRBD1 or TRBD2 may be the D gene (5 bases each). V lost 6 bases, J lost 4 bases, and 19 bases lay in between. This CDR3 spans 15 amino acids. Germline V gene lookup returns CDR1 MDHEN and CDR2 SYDVKM. CDR3 in amino acids: CASSQPPGRDYEQYF. In DNA, the CDR3 is TGTGCCAGCAGCCAACCCCCGGGACGGGATTACGAGCAGTACTTC.

This clone is a singleton in its sample. V and J are TRBV23-1 and TRBJ1-6; D unclear. TRBV23-1 is filed as an ORF, its function uncertain. This CDR3 spans 12 amino acids. V lost 8 bases and J lost 7, with 9 bases in between. CDR3: CASGTENSPLHF. As DNA, the CDR3 is TGCGCCAGCGGCACAGAGAATTCACCCCTCCACTTT.

This clone was recorded a few times. CDR3 sequence: CASSHSSKGVNSPLHF. CDR3 sequence (DNA): TGCGCCAGCAGCCATAGCTCAAAAGGGGTTAATTCACCCCTCCACTTT. The gene calls are TRBV4-3 and TRBJ1-6, with D possibly matching TRBD1 (5 bases). Trimming removed 3 bases from V and 6 bases from J, with 15 bases in between. Germline CDR1 is LGHNA and CDR2 is YSLEER. CDR3 length: 16 amino acids.

This clone has just a few counts. The chain couples TRBV14 to TRBJ2-7; D ambiguous. V lost 0 bases and J 0 bases, leaving 15 bases between the germline ends. The germline V gene encodes CDR1 SGHDN and CDR2 FVKESK. This CDR3 comprises 17 residues. The CDR3 loop reads CASSQELSPGYSYEQYF. CDR3 coding DNA: TGTGCCAGCAGCCAAGAACTTTCCCCCGGCTACTCCTACGAGCAGTACTTC. Looking up the rest from reference TRBV14 and TRBJ2-7 gives the full variable domain: EAGVTQFPSHSVIEKGQTVTLRCDPISGHDNLYWYRRVMGKEIKFLLHFVKESKQDESGMPNNRFLAERTGGTYSTLKVQPAELEDSGVYFCASSQELSPGYSYEQYFGPGTRLTVT.

The rearrangement links TRBV11-2 to TRBJ1-4; D may be TRBD1 (6 bases). There are 14 residues in the CDR3. Germline CDR1 and CDR2: SGHAT and FQNNGV. The V gene lost 2 bases and the J gene lost 7 bases, with 11 bases spanning the gap. Here the CDR3 DNA reads TGTGCCAGCAGCTTATTGGGGGGCGGTGAAAAACTGTTTTTT. Translating it yields CASSLLGGGEKLFF.

Note on this clone: Other DNA variants within this sample encode the same CDR3. This chain joins TRBV18 and TRBJ1-2; D gene ambiguous. The length of the CDR3 is 15 residues. Germline assignment: CDR1 KGHSH and CDR2 LQKENI. The germline V and J ends were trimmed by 1 base and 0 bases, with 9 bases remaining between them. In nucleotides, the CDR3 is TGTGCCAGCTCACCACGACCCCCTCCTAACTATGGCTACACCTTC. Its protein is CASSPRPPPNYGYTF.

The V and J genes are TRBV28 and TRBJ1-2, with D perhaps matching TRBD1 (6 bases). Germline CDR1 and CDR2: MDHEN and SYDVKM. This CDR3 is built from 12 residues. V was trimmed by 5 bases and J by 4 bases, leaving 8 bases between them. The CDR3 region has the DNA TGTGCCAGCAGTGCAGGGGTCTATGGCTACACCTTC. Its translation: CASSAGVYGYTF.

The gene calls are TRBV2 and TRBJ2-3, with D perhaps TRBD1 (5 bases). CDR1 is SNHLY and CDR2 is FYNNEI in the germline V gene. This CDR3 is 14 amino acids long. The V gene lost 8 bases and the J gene lost 6 bases, with 18 bases spanning the gap. CDR3 bases: TGTGCCAGCCTGACCTTGCAGGGTGACGATACGCAGTATTTT. It yields the protein CASLTLQGDDTQYF.

The CDR3 loop reads CASSLAPGGGIEAFF. The CDR3 region has the DNA TGCGCCAGCAGCTTGGCTCCTGGGGGCGGGATTGAAGCTTTCTTT. The chain links TRBV5-1 to TRBJ1-1; D possibly corresponds to TRBD1 (6 bases). CDR1 and CDR2 from the germline V gene are SGHRS and YFSETQ. The CDR3 is 15 amino acids. V was trimmed by 0 bases and J by 7 bases, leaving 16 bases between them.

The rearrangement uses TRBV2 and TRBJ2-7, with D hard to call. Trimming took 3 bases from V and 6 from J, leaving 12 bases between them. Germline loops: CDR1 SNHLY, CDR2 FYNNEI. There are 13 residues in the CDR3. The CDR3 DNA reads TGTGCCAGCAGTGATCGCACAGCTTCCGAGCAGTACTTC. Its protein product is CASSDRTASEQYF.

The J gene is TRBJ1-5, the V gene TRBV7-8, with TRBD1 identical over 7 bases. This CDR3 spans 19 amino acids. V was pared by 5 bases and J by 1 base, with 17 bases of the junction left unmatched. CDR1 is SGHVS, CDR2 FQNEAQ, per germline. The CDR3 nucleotides are TGTGCCAGCAGCCCCGACAGGGAGAATATGGTTTCGAGCAATCAGCCCCAGCATTTT. It encodes CASSPDRENMVSSNQPQHF.

The chain employs TRBV18 and TRBJ1-1, with TRBD1 as a possible D gene (5 bases). The CDR3 extends over 15 amino acids. Trimming pared 0 bases from V and 4 bases from J, leaving 12 bases between. The germline V gene encodes CDR1 KGHSH and CDR2 LQKENI. Here the CDR3 DNA reads TGTGCCAGCTCACCACCACCTGTGGGGGGCACTGAAGCTTTCTTT. This encodes CASSPPPVGGTEAFF.

This clone came up once. The genes are TRBV7-2 and TRBJ2-7; D may be TRBD2 (6 bases). This CDR3 has 14 residues. CDR1 and CDR2 (germline): SGHTA, FQGNSA. V was clipped by 3 bases and J by 3 bases, with 12 bases between them. DNA of the CDR3: TGTGCCAGCAGCTTTAGCGGTAGGGACTACGAGCAGTACTTC. Encoded protein: CASSFSGRDYEQYF.

The CDR3 sequence: CASRSPGQGSSPLHF. The CDR3 nucleotides are TGTGCCAGCAGATCTCCGGGACAGGGGTCTTCACCCCTCCACTTT. The V call is TRBV6-5, the J call TRBJ1-6, with 10 nucleotides matching TRBD1. CDR1 is MNHEY and CDR2 is SVGAGI in the germline V gene. The CDR3 totals 15 residues. J lost 9 bases, V lost 6 bases, and 8 bases had no gene match.

This clone appeared once. V usage is TRBV27 and J usage is TRBJ1-6; D remains ambiguous. The germline CDR1 and CDR2 sequences are MNHEY and SMNVEV (reference sequence). The CDR3 consists of 16 residues. Between the trimmed V and J ends, which lost 2 bases and 1 base, there was a span of 9 bases. The CDR3 DNA sequence: TGTGCCAGCAGTTTAAGTGTACAGTCCTATAATTCACCCCTCCACTTT. Its protein product is CASSLSVQSYNSPLHF.

The chain joins TRBV11-3 to TRBJ2-7; 7 nucleotides agree with TRBD2. CDR1 is SGHNT, CDR2 YENEEA, per germline. CDR3 length: 16 amino acids. Germline trimming cut 4 bases from V and 6 bases from J; bases unmatched to any gene: 15. CDR3 sequence reads: CASSSLTGTTPAEQYF. The CDR3 DNA reads as TGTGCCAGCAGCTCCCTAACCGGGACTACGCCCGCCGAGCAGTACTTC.

This rearrangement joins TRBV9 to TRBJ2-1, with D hard to call. Trimming took 4 bases from V and 5 from J, leaving 16 bases between them. The germline CDR1 and CDR2 sequences are SGDLS and YYNGEE. The CDR3 has 15 amino acids. CDR3 in amino acids: CASSSPGLHHNEQFF. The CDR3 DNA reads TGTGCCAGCAGCTCCCCGGGCCTTCACCACAATGAGCAGTTCTTC.

V and J are TRBV9 and TRBJ1-1; possible D gene TRBD1, 6 bases. CDR1 is SGDLS and CDR2 is YYNGEE in the germline V gene. Trimming took off 3 bases at V and 1 base at J, with 16 bases between the two ends. CDR3 size: 16 residues. The CDR3 region has the DNA TGTGCCAGCAGCGAGGGGGGGACCGAAGGGAACACTGAAGCTTTCTTT. Its protein product is CASSEGGTEGNTEAFF.

J is TRBJ2-5 and V is TRBV2; D is undetermined. Germline-derived CDR1 and CDR2 are SNHLY and FYNNEI. V was cut by 3 bases and J by 9 bases, with 14 bases left in between. The CDR3 runs to 13 residues. CDR3 sequence reads: CASSELGSAAQYF. DNA of the CDR3: TGTGCCAGCAGTGAGCTGGGCTCGGCGGCCCAGTACTTC.

As for this clone: Other DNA variants within this sample encode the same CDR3. CDR3 bases: TGTGCCAGCAATCTGGCGACAGATACGCAGTATTTT. Amino acid sequence: CASNLATDTQYF. The rearrangement uses TRBV2 and TRBJ2-3; D gene uncertain. V was shortened by 7 bases and J by 3 bases, with 8 bases between the two germline ends. The CDR3 contains 12 residues. The germline CDR1 and CDR2 sequences are SNHLY and FYNNEI.

The sample holds a few counts of this clone. The chain carries TRBV6-6 and TRBJ2-5; D not resolved. Germline lookup yields CDR1 MNHNY and CDR2 SVGAGI (reference sequence). The CDR3 sequence is 12 residues long. The V end was cut by 8 bases, the J end by 2 bases, with 9 bases between. The chain's CDR3 is CASSPLQETQYF. The CDR3 DNA reads as TGTGCCAGCTCCCCTTTACAAGAGACCCAGTACTTC.

The J gene is TRBJ2-1, the V gene TRBV19; possibly TRBD2 for D (5 bases). Looked up from germline, CDR1 is LNHDA and CDR2 is SQIVND (reference sequence). This CDR3 has 14 amino acids. V was trimmed by 3 bases and J by 5 bases, leaving 11 bases between them. This CDR3 reads CASSIGSWHNEQFF. In DNA form, the CDR3 reads TGTGCCAGTAGTATTGGGAGTTGGCACAATGAGCAGTTCTTC.